Below are 2 T cell receptor beta chains sequenced from a single sample in a study of T cells in Graves' hyperthyroidism and ophthalmopathy. RNA transcripts provided the source from which TCR beta CDR3 regions were amplified. The HTBI set primed first-round TCR CDR3 RT-PCR. TCRdb processed the multiplex PCR reads anew with MiXCR; each CDR3 protein has one entry. The sample includes under 500,000 distinct CDR3 sequences, over 12% of them seen just once. Specimen: blood. The receptors here all came from a man between 45 and 60 years old with Graves' ophthalmopathy.

This clonotype came up many times. This chain uses TRBV12-3 or TRBV12-4 with TRBJ2-7; 7 bases map to TRBD1. V dropped 6 bases and J dropped 3; count of bases not matched to a gene: 5. This CDR3 is 13 amino acids long. DNA of the CDR3: TGTGCCAGCAGAACCGGGACAGACTACGAGCAGTACTTC. Translation: CASRTGTDYEQYF.

This clonotype occurred a few times. V usage is TRBV25-1 and J usage is TRBJ2-7, with 7 positions matching TRBD2. Germline CDR1 and CDR2: MGHDK and SYGVNS. V lost 4 bases to trimming and J lost 3 bases; unmatched junction nucleotides: 9. CDR3 length: 15 amino acids. Here the CDR3 reads CASSGFGEGRYEQYF. DNA for the CDR3: TGTGCCAGCAGTGGTTTCGGGGAGGGGCGCTACGAGCAGTACTTC.